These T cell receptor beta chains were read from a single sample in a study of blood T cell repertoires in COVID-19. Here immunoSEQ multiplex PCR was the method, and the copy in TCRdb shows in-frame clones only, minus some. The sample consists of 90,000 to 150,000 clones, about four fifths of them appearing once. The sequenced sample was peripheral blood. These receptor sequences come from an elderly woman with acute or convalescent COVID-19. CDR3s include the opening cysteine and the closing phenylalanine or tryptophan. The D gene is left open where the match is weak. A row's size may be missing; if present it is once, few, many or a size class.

CDR3nt: TGTGCCAGCAGCTTTAGGGGGACAGATACGCAGTATTTT
CDR3aa: CASSFRGTDTQYF
j_gene: TRBJ2-3
v_gene: TRBV7-2
abundance: NA
d_gene: NA
len: 13

CDR3nt: TGTGCCAGCAGCCCTCGTAGGGGGATTGAGCAGTACTTC
CDR3aa: CASSPRRGIEQYF
j_gene: TRBJ2-7
v_gene: TRBV7-2
abundance: NA
d_gene: NA
len: 13

CDR3nt: TGTGCCAGCAGCTCCGACAGGTCTAACTATGGCTACACCTTC
CDR3aa: CASSSDRSNYGYTF
j_gene: TRBJ1-2
v_gene: TRBV7-2
abundance: NA
d_gene: NA
len: 14

CDR3nt: TGTGCCAGCAGCCAAGCCGGGTTCACTGAAGCTTTCTTT
CDR3aa: CASSQAGFTEAFF
j_gene: TRBJ1-1
v_gene: TRBV4-2
abundance: NA
d_gene: NA
len: 13

CDR3nt: TGTGCCAGCAGCTTGGTAGGGAGGGGCTACGAGCAGTACTTC
CDR3aa: CASSLVGRGYEQYF
j_gene: TRBJ2-7
v_gene: TRBV5-5
abundance: many
d_gene: TRBD2
len: 14

CDR3nt: TGTGCCTGGACAGTGGGGACAGCAAATGAAAAACTGTTTTTT
CDR3aa: CAWTVGTANEKLFF
j_gene: TRBJ1-4
v_gene: TRBV30
abundance: NA
d_gene: TRBD1
len: 14

CDR3nt: TGTGCCAGCAGATGGACAGGGCCGCTGCTAGCCAAAAACATTCAGTACTTC
CDR3aa: CASRWTGPLLAKNIQYF
j_gene: TRBJ2-4
v_gene: TRBV6-4
abundance: NA
d_gene: TRBD1
len: 17

CDR3nt: TGTGCCAGCAGCTTAGACGGGTCCCTTTCCTACAATGAGCAGTTCTTC
CDR3aa: CASSLDGSLSYNEQFF
j_gene: TRBJ2-1
v_gene: TRBV11-3
abundance: NA
d_gene: NA
len: 16

CDR3nt: TGTGCCAGCAGAGACCTGACGGGGATACGGGAGACCCAGTACTTC
CDR3aa: CASRDLTGIRETQYF
j_gene: TRBJ2-5
v_gene: TRBV2
abundance: NA
d_gene: NA
len: 15

CDR3nt: TGTGCCACCAGCAGAGACACAGGCAAAGCTTTCTTT
CDR3aa: CATSRDTGKAFF
j_gene: TRBJ1-1
v_gene: TRBV15
abundance: NA
d_gene: NA
len: 12

CDR3nt: TGCGCCAGCAGCTTCCCCGGGGATGGCTACACCTTC
CDR3aa: CASSFPGDGYTF
j_gene: TRBJ1-2
v_gene: TRBV5-1
abundance: once
d_gene: NA
len: 12

CDR3nt: TGTGCCTGGAGTGTACAGGTTTACGAGCAGTACTTC
CDR3aa: CAWSVQVYEQYF
j_gene: TRBJ2-7
v_gene: TRBV30
abundance: NA
d_gene: NA
len: 12

CDR3nt: TGTGCCAGCAGCCGGGGAACTGGAAACACCATATATTTT
CDR3aa: CASSRGTGNTIYF
j_gene: TRBJ1-3
v_gene: TRBV6-5
abundance: NA
d_gene: NA
len: 13

CDR3nt: TGTGCCAGCAGCTTCCTGACTAGCGGGGGCCTCAATGAGCAGTTCTTC
CDR3aa: CASSFLTSGGLNEQFF
j_gene: TRBJ2-1
v_gene: TRBV3-1/TRBV3-2
abundance: NA
d_gene: TRBD2
len: 16

CDR3nt: TGTGCCAGCAGTCCGTTTAAGCGGGGGGGCACAGATACGCAGTATTTT
CDR3aa: CASSPFKRGGTDTQYF
j_gene: TRBJ2-3
v_gene: TRBV27
abundance: once
d_gene: TRBD2
len: 16

CDR3nt: TGCGCCAGCAGCTTGGAAGGATCTAGTACTCAGCCCCAGCATTTT
CDR3aa: CASSLEGSSTQPQHF
j_gene: TRBJ1-5
v_gene: TRBV5-1
abundance: once
d_gene: NA
len: 15

CDR3nt: TGTGCCAGCAGCTTAGAATTGAGCACTGAAGCTTTCTTT
CDR3aa: CASSLELSTEAFF
j_gene: TRBJ1-1
v_gene: TRBV11-2
abundance: NA
d_gene: NA
len: 13

CDR3nt: TGTGCCAGCAGCGCGACAGGGGGCTCTGGAAACACCATATATTTT
CDR3aa: CASSATGGSGNTIYF
j_gene: TRBJ1-3
v_gene: TRBV7-3
abundance: NA
d_gene: TRBD1
len: 15

CDR3nt: TGTGCCAGCACCCTATCTCCGGAGTATAATTCACCCCTCCACTTT
CDR3aa: CASTLSPEYNSPLHF
j_gene: TRBJ1-6
v_gene: TRBV2
abundance: many
d_gene: NA
len: 15

CDR3nt: TGTGCCAGCAGTGAACAGGGGTCCACTGAAGCTTTCTTT
CDR3aa: CASSEQGSTEAFF
j_gene: TRBJ1-1
v_gene: TRBV6-1
abundance: NA
d_gene: NA
len: 13

CDR3nt: TGTGCCAGCAGTGACCAGAGGGATTTAGTATATTTGCAGTACTTC
CDR3aa: CASSDQRDLVYLQYF
j_gene: TRBJ2-7
v_gene: TRBV6-1
abundance: NA
d_gene: NA
len: 15

CDR3nt: TGTGCCAGCAGCTTAGGGGGGCTGATCACAGATACGCAGTATTTT
CDR3aa: CASSLGGLITDTQYF
j_gene: TRBJ2-3
v_gene: TRBV11-2
abundance: NA
d_gene: NA
len: 15

CDR3nt: TGTGCCAGCAGTTACCCTCTGAAGCTAGCGGCGAAATCCTACAATGAGCAGTTCTTC
CDR3aa: CASSYPLKLAAKSYNEQFF
j_gene: TRBJ2-1
v_gene: TRBV6-2/TRBV6-3
abundance: few
d_gene: TRBD2
len: 19

CDR3nt: TGCAGTGCTAGTGAGGGAGAAGATACGCAGTATTTT
CDR3aa: CSASEGEDTQYF
j_gene: TRBJ2-3
v_gene: TRBV20-1
abundance: NA
d_gene: NA
len: 12

CDR3nt: TGTGCCAGCAGCGTAGGTGGAGAGGCTAACTATGGCTACACCTTC
CDR3aa: CASSVGGEANYGYTF
j_gene: TRBJ1-2
v_gene: TRBV9
abundance: NA
d_gene: NA
len: 15

CDR3nt: TGCGCCAGCAGCGAGGGACAGGGGGCAGCTGGCTACACCTTC
CDR3aa: CASSEGQGAAGYTF
j_gene: TRBJ1-2
v_gene: TRBV5-1
abundance: NA
d_gene: TRBD1
len: 14

CDR3nt: TGTGCCAGCAGCGTGTCGACAGGGAACCCTTACGAGCAGTACTTC
CDR3aa: CASSVSTGNPYEQYF
j_gene: TRBJ2-7
v_gene: TRBV9
abundance: NA
d_gene: TRBD1
len: 15

CDR3nt: TGTGCCAGCAGCAAAGCCACCAGGGGACAGGAAAGCGGAGATACGCAGTATTTT
CDR3aa: CASSKATRGQESGDTQYF
j_gene: TRBJ2-3
v_gene: TRBV21-1
abundance: once
d_gene: NA
len: 18

CDR3nt: TGTGCCAGCAGCCCTGCTCTGCGGGGCTACACCTTC
CDR3aa: CASSPALRGYTF
j_gene: TRBJ1-2
v_gene: TRBV28
abundance: NA
d_gene: NA
len: 12

CDR3nt: TGTGCCAGCTCACCACGTCGGACTAGCGGGACCCGAGACCAATACGAGCAGTACTTC
CDR3aa: CASSPRRTSGTRDQYEQYF
j_gene: TRBJ2-7
v_gene: TRBV18
abundance: NA
d_gene: TRBD2
len: 19

CDR3nt: TGCAGCGTTGTCCGTTTCCGAAGACTAGCGGGAGAACCGACCTCTAGCACAGATACGCAGTATTTT
CDR3aa: CSVVRFRRLAGEPTSSTDTQYF
j_gene: TRBJ2-3
v_gene: TRBV29-1
abundance: few
d_gene: TRBD2
len: 22

CDR3nt: TGTGCCAGCAGTTACCGGGACAGGGGGCGTGAGCAGTTCTTC
CDR3aa: CASSYRDRGREQFF
j_gene: TRBJ2-1
v_gene: TRBV28
abundance: NA
d_gene: TRBD1
len: 14

CDR3nt: TGTGCCAGCAGTTACTCACTCGGGACAGCTGCTTTCTTT
CDR3aa: CASSYSLGTAAFF
j_gene: TRBJ1-1
v_gene: TRBV6-2/TRBV6-3
abundance: NA
d_gene: TRBD1
len: 13

CDR3nt: TGTGCCAGTAGTCCTGGACTAGCGGGAGGGCCTGGAGATACGCAGTATTTT
CDR3aa: CASSPGLAGGPGDTQYF
j_gene: TRBJ2-3
v_gene: TRBV19
abundance: NA
d_gene: TRBD2
len: 17

CDR3nt: TGTGCCACCAGTGATTATATTTGGGACTACTACAACACCGGGGAGCTGTTTTTT
CDR3aa: CATSDYIWDYYNTGELFF
j_gene: TRBJ2-2
v_gene: TRBV24-1
abundance: few
d_gene: TRBD2
len: 18

CDR3nt: TGCGCCAGCAGCTTGGTCGGGGACACATCCTACGAGCAGTACTTC
CDR3aa: CASSLVGDTSYEQYF
j_gene: TRBJ2-7
v_gene: TRBV5-1
abundance: NA
d_gene: NA
len: 15

CDR3nt: TGCGCCAGCAGCTTGACGCGGAACACCGGGGAGCTGTTTTTT
CDR3aa: CASSLTRNTGELFF
j_gene: TRBJ2-2
v_gene: TRBV5-1
abundance: NA
d_gene: NA
len: 14

CDR3nt: TGCGCCAGCAGCTTGGGGTCAGCTAATGAAAAACTGTTTTTT
CDR3aa: CASSLGSANEKLFF
j_gene: TRBJ1-4
v_gene: TRBV5-1
abundance: once
d_gene: NA
len: 14

CDR3nt: TGTGCCAGCAGTTTAGGGCAGAACACTGAAGCTTTCTTT
CDR3aa: CASSLGQNTEAFF
j_gene: TRBJ1-1
v_gene: TRBV28
abundance: NA
d_gene: NA
len: 13

CDR3nt: TGTGCCAGTACCCCTGGACAGGGTAGCTACGAGCAGTACTTC
CDR3aa: CASTPGQGSYEQYF
j_gene: TRBJ2-7
v_gene: TRBV19
abundance: NA
d_gene: TRBD1
len: 14

CDR3nt: TGTGCCAGCAGTGCCATTAGCGGGGGAAGGGTTGAGCAGTTCTTC
CDR3aa: CASSAISGGRVEQFF
j_gene: TRBJ2-1
v_gene: TRBV2
abundance: NA
d_gene: TRBD2
len: 15

CDR3nt: TGTGCCAGCAGCTTAAGTTCGGTAGAGACCCAGTACTTC
CDR3aa: CASSLSSVETQYF
j_gene: TRBJ2-5
v_gene: TRBV7-3
abundance: NA
d_gene: NA
len: 13

CDR3nt: TGCAGCGTTCAAGGGGCGTCAGACGAGCAGTACTTC
CDR3aa: CSVQGASDEQYF
j_gene: TRBJ2-7
v_gene: TRBV29-1
abundance: few
d_gene: NA
len: 12

CDR3nt: TGTGCCAGTCTACAGGGAAGGCCCCACTCTGGAAACACCATATATTTT
CDR3aa: CASLQGRPHSGNTIYF
j_gene: TRBJ1-3
v_gene: TRBV19
abundance: NA
d_gene: NA
len: 16

CDR3nt: TGTGCCAGCAGTCGTTTACAGGGAAGGAATGAGCAGTTCTTC
CDR3aa: CASSRLQGRNEQFF
j_gene: TRBJ2-1
v_gene: TRBV14
abundance: few
d_gene: NA
len: 14

CDR3nt: TGTGCCATCAGTGAGGGGAGCGGGAGGCCCGGGTTAAATGAGCAGTTCTTC
CDR3aa: CAISEGSGRPGLNEQFF
j_gene: TRBJ2-1
v_gene: TRBV10-3
abundance: NA
d_gene: TRBD2
len: 17